This entry concerns a single T cell receptor beta chain. The sample is drawn from a study of blood T cell repertoires in COVID-19. Across the whole study: Collection of acute and convalescent COVID-19 samples took place in the United States, Italy and Spain.

Germline-derived CDR1 and CDR2 are LNHDA and SQIVND (reference sequence). The ends lost 3 bases at V and 4 bases at J; junction bases unmatched: 8. The CDR3 length is 16 residues. Clones were read by immunoSEQ multiplex PCR, and TCRdb kept only the in-frame ones, dropping some. The sample contains around 67,000 clones, about 90% of which appear only once. What was sequenced was peripheral blood. The sequence came from a man aged 45 to 65 with active COVID-19. The chain is built from TRBV19 and TRBJ1-2; 10 positions agree with TRBD1. The CDR3 region is CASSIGTGAPIYGYTF. As DNA, the CDR3 is TGTGCCAGTAGTATCGGGACAGGGGCACCCATCTATGGCTACACCTTC.